This T cell receptor beta chain stems from a study of cytomegalovirus exposure and HLA in healthy donors. General study results and limits: Information on immune exposure was restricted to one variable (CMV serostatus). In a later analysis, a missense DCLRE1C variant was linked to TCR beta V- and J-gene trimming.

Between the trimmed V and J ends, which lost 4 bases and 1 base, there was a span of 19 bases. This CDR3 spans 17 amino acids. Germline V gene sequence: CDR1 KGHSH, CDR2 LQKENI. Comment on this clone: The antigen is undetermined.

PCR amplification relied on 60 Vbeta primers (plus 13 Jbeta primers). The table came from immunoSEQ multiplex PCR; TCRdb's copy has only in-frame clones and leaves some out. In the table there are 140,000 to 150,000 clones, approximately 80% of which are singletons. The V call is TRBV18, the J call TRBJ1-1; possible D gene TRBD1, 6 bases. The receptor was isolated from a female donor in good health and CMV-seronegative. The sample comprised PBMCs. CDR3 sequence (DNA): TGTGCCAGCTCACGTGATACGGGGGGGCAGGGGAACACTGAAGCTTTCTTT. It translates to CASSRDTGGQGNTEAFF.